A single sample gave rise to the 28 T cell receptor beta chains below, sequenced in a study of graft-versus-host responses after intestinal transplantation. Assay used: immunoSEQ multiplex PCR; TCRdb lists only in-frame clones, some missing. The sample has about 81,000 clones, about 88% seen once. Their cognate antigens are unknown. Sequenced material: unstimulated CD4+ T cells sorted from spleen or lymph node cells, taken before intestinal transplant. The receptor set was obtained from a human donor who received an intestinal transplant.

The V gene is TRBV11-2, the J gene TRBJ2-1; TRBD2 is a possible D gene (6 bases). CDR1 is SGHAT, CDR2 FQNNGV, per germline. The V end was cut by 2 bases, the J end by 0 bases, with 8 bases between. The CDR3 has 15 amino acids. CDR3 nucleotides: TGTGCCAGCAGCTTACTAGCGAGCTCCTACAATGAGCAGTTCTTC. This translates into CASSLLASSYNEQFF.

V gene TRBV5-1 combines with J gene TRBJ2-7; possible D gene TRBD1, 6 bases. The CDR3 runs 14 residues. With 0 bases removed from V and 3 bases from J, the gap between germline ends came to 10 bases. Germline-derived CDR1 and CDR2 are SGHRS and YFSETQ. The CDR3 nucleotides are TGCGCCAGCAGCTTGGACAGGGCGGTCTACGAGCAGTACTTC. This translates into CASSLDRAVYEQYF.

CDR3 in DNA: TGTGCCAGCAGCTCAGGTGTGAACACTGAAGCTTTCTTT. Translation: CASSSGVNTEAFF. The V call is TRBV7-8, the J call TRBJ1-1; unclear D gene. V was shortened by 4 bases and J by 0 bases, with 6 bases between the two germline ends. Germline V gives CDR1 SGHVS, CDR2 FQNEAQ. CDR3 length equals 13 residues.

The J gene is TRBJ1-2, the V gene TRBV10-2; possible D gene TRBD1, 5 bases. Germline-derived CDR1 and CDR2 are WSHSY and SAAADI. Trimming removed 7 bases from V and 4 bases from J, with 19 bases in between. The CDR3 is made up of 15 amino acids. CDR3 in amino acids: CASTKGSLGVYGYTF. Written as DNA, the CDR3 is TGCGCCAGCACTAAGGGGTCTCTTGGGGTCTATGGCTACACCTTC.

J is TRBJ1-6 and V is TRBV4-2; D not certain. The V end lost 1 base, the J end lost 10 bases, and 11 bases lay between the germline ends. Germline CDR1 is LGHNA and CDR2 is YNFKEQ. The CDR3 is made up of 14 amino acids. CDR3 sequence (DNA): TGTGCCAGCAGCCAAGGAGGGAGTTACTCACCCCTCCACTTT. Protein sequence: CASSQGGSYSPLHF.

The chain links TRBV20-1 to TRBJ1-6; unclear D gene. Trimming stripped 2 bases from V and 14 bases from J, with 10 bases between. Germline loops: CDR1 DFQATT, CDR2 SNEGSKA (reference sequence). CDR3 size: 11 residues. The CDR3 here is CSARQSGTLHF. For the CDR3, the DNA is TGCAGTGCTAGACAATCTGGCACCCTCCACTTT.

The rearrangement links TRBV25-1 to TRBJ1-2, with D tentatively TRBD1 (5 bases). Germline loops: CDR1 MGHDK, CDR2 SYGVNS. The ends were cut back, 3 bases at V and 9 bases at J, with 11 bases in the middle. The CDR3 covers 12 residues. Written as DNA, the CDR3 is TGTGCCAGCAGTGAGGGGGGGAAACGCTACACCTTC. This codes for CASSEGGKRYTF.

The chain carries TRBV5-1 and TRBJ1-2, with 9 bases lining up with TRBD1. CDR1 is SGHRS, CDR2 YFSETQ, per germline. The CDR3 totals 13 residues. Trimming at V came to 4 bases and at J to 7 bases, leaving 5 bases not matched to a gene. The CDR3 DNA sequence: TGCGCCAGCAGCCAAAGGGACAGGGCTGGCTACACCTTC. Translating gives CASSQRDRAGYTF.

The CDR3 coding sequence is TGCGCCAGCAGCTTGTGGGGAGACCAAGAGACCCAGTACTTC. Its protein product is CASSLWGDQETQYF. The chain links TRBV5-1 to TRBJ2-5; tentative D call: TRBD2 (5 bases). Trimming cost V 1 base and J 0 bases, with 7 bases left between them. CDR1 is SGHRS and CDR2 is YFSETQ in the germline V gene. There are 14 residues in the CDR3.

This chain joins TRBV29-1 and TRBJ2-5; D may be TRBD2 (6 bases). The length of the CDR3 is 13 residues. Germline CDR1 SQVTM, CDR2 ANQGSEA. The ends were cut back, 3 bases at V and 5 bases at J, with 13 bases in the middle. The DNA for the CDR3 is TGCAGCGTTGACGCGGGGCAGTCGGAGACCCAGTACTTC. It encodes CSVDAGQSETQYF.

The CDR3 region is CASSLSRGGQPQHF. The CDR3 DNA sequence: TGTGCCAGCAGTTTATCGCGGGGGGGTCAGCCCCAGCATTTT. The rearrangement links TRBV27 to TRBJ1-5; D is perhaps TRBD1 (5 bases). Trimming took off 0 bases at V and 6 bases at J, with 9 bases between the two ends. CDR3 size: 14 residues. The germline CDR1 and CDR2 sequences are MNHEY and SMNVEV (reference sequence).

The rearrangement joins TRBV4-1 to TRBJ2-1; no clear D gene. Germline CDR1 is MGHRA and CDR2 is YSYEKL. CDR3 size: 14 residues. V lost 4 bases, J lost 8 bases, and 15 bases lay in between. This chain's CDR3 is CASSRALHSDEQFF. DNA of the CDR3: TGCGCCAGCAGCCGAGCCCTCCACTCTGATGAGCAGTTCTTC.

This clone appeared a single time. This chain's CDR3 is CASSAFGQVEDEKLFF. For the CDR3, the DNA is TGTGCCAGCAGTGCCTTTGGACAGGTCGAAGATGAAAAACTGTTTTTT. The V call is TRBV6-1, the J call TRBJ1-4; 7 bases map to TRBD1. The germline gives CDR1 MNHNS, CDR2 SASEGT. With V trimmed by 4 bases and J by 6 bases, 11 bases remained unmatched. The CDR3 is 16 amino acids.

The rearrangement joins TRBV28 to TRBJ2-7; tentatively, D is TRBD2 (6 bases). Germline values: CDR1 MDHEN, CDR2 SYDVKM. This CDR3 comprises 13 residues. Trimming left V 7 bases short and J 2 bases short, with 12 bases between. This chain's CDR3 is CASKGGGTYEQYF. The CDR3 bases are TGTGCCAGCAAGGGCGGCGGGACCTACGAGCAGTACTTC.

V and J are TRBV4-1 and TRBJ2-5; the match to TRBD2 covers 7 bases. The V and J ends lost 6 bases and 2 bases, in that order; junction bases with no gene match: 3. Germline values: CDR1 MGHRA, CDR2 YSYEKL. The CDR3 length is 13 residues. For the CDR3, the DNA is TGCGCCAGCAGAGGGAGGGCGCAAGAGACCCAGTACTTC. Residues: CASRGRAQETQYF.

The chain combines TRBV5-1 with TRBJ2-7, with 9 nucleotides matching TRBD1. This CDR3 is 15 amino acids long. Germline assignment: CDR1 SGHRS and CDR2 YFSETQ. J lost 3 bases, V lost 5 bases, and 9 bases had no gene match. The CDR3 nucleotides read TGCGCCAGCAGTACAGGACAGGGGACTTTCTACGAGCAGTACTTC. Protein sequence: CASSTGQGTFYEQYF.

In its sample, this clone was seen once. The genes are TRBV25-1 and TRBJ2-3; perhaps TRBD1 as D (6 bases). V gave up 8 bases and J gave up 1 base, with 10 bases separating them. This CDR3 is built from 13 residues. Germline V gene data show CDR1 as MGHDK and CDR2 as SYGVNS. The CDR3 bases are TGTGCCAGCCAGGGGCTCGGCACAGATACGCAGTATTTT. This encodes CASQGLGTDTQYF.

V and J are TRBV2 and TRBJ2-3; D remains unclear. The CDR3 runs to 15 residues. Trimming stripped 3 bases from V and 7 bases from J, with 17 bases between. Germline V gives CDR1 SNHLY, CDR2 FYNNEI. DNA for the CDR3: TGTGCCAGCAGTGATCCACAGTCTTTTTCTCATACGCAGTATTTT. It encodes CASSDPQSFSHTQYF.

The chain recombines TRBV18 with TRBJ2-3, with D possibly TRBD1 on 6 matching bases. Germline V gene lookup returns CDR1 KGHSH and CDR2 LQKENI. Trimming took 3 bases from V and 12 from J, leaving 19 bases between them. The CDR3 runs to 14 residues. The CDR3 sequence is CASSPATGPGNQYF. The DNA for the CDR3 is TGTGCCAGCTCACCGGCTACAGGGCCGGGTAACCAGTATTTT.

The chain has TRBV7-9 and TRBJ2-1; a weak D match, TRBD2 (5 bases). CDR3 length: 18 amino acids. CDR1 SEHNR and CDR2 FQNEAQ come from the germline V gene (reference sequence). The V gene lost 2 bases and the J gene lost 2 bases, with 19 bases spanning the gap. The CDR3, as DNA: TGTGCCAGCAGCTTATATTTTTCGGTGGAGGCCGCCTACAATGAGCAGTTCTTC. This translates into CASSLYFSVEAAYNEQFF.

This chain links TRBV6-1 with TRBJ1-2; possible D gene TRBD1, 5 bases. The CDR3 loop spans 13 amino acids. Trimming left V 2 bases short and J 5 bases short, with 9 bases between. Germline V gene data show CDR1 as MNHNS and CDR2 as SASEGT. The CDR3 sequence is CASSEWGGYGYTF. In DNA form, the CDR3 reads TGTGCCAGCAGTGAATGGGGGGGGTATGGCTACACCTTC.

The chain links TRBV5-6 to TRBJ2-2; 7 nucleotides match TRBD1. The V and J ends lost 4 bases and 6 bases, in that order; junction bases with no gene match: 6. The germline V gene encodes CDR1 SGHDT and CDR2 YYEEEE. The CDR3 consists of 14 residues. The CDR3 is CASSGTGVAGELFF. As DNA, the CDR3 is TGTGCCAGCAGCGGAACAGGGGTGGCCGGGGAGCTGTTTTTT.

The chain uses TRBV28 and TRBJ2-1; 9 bases match TRBD2. The germline CDR1 and CDR2 sequences are MDHEN and SYDVKM. V shed 6 bases and J 3 bases; nucleotides not matched to a gene: 6. The length of the CDR3 is 15 residues. The CDR3 loop is CASSSSGRDYNEQFF. In DNA form, the CDR3 reads TGTGCCAGCAGCAGTAGCGGGAGAGACTACAATGAGCAGTTCTTC.

The gene calls are TRBV30 and TRBJ1-1, with a tentative D call TRBD1 (6 bases). The germline CDR1 and CDR2 sequences are GTSNPN and SVGIG (reference sequence). The V and J ends lost 0 bases and 0 bases respectively, with 11 bases between them. CDR3 length: 15 residues. The CDR3, as DNA: TGTGCCTGGAGTGTATGGGGGACACTGAACACTGAAGCTTTCTTT. It encodes CAWSVWGTLNTEAFF.

This chain joins TRBV6-1 and TRBJ1-3, with D perhaps matching TRBD1 (5 bases). Germline-derived CDR1 and CDR2 are MNHNS and SASEGT. V dropped 11 bases and J dropped 0 bases, with 11 bases sitting between them. The CDR3 has 13 amino acids. As DNA, the CDR3 is TGTGCCCATGCAGGGATCTCTGGAAACACCATATATTTT. It is translated as CAHAGISGNTIYF.

The chain joins TRBV29-1 to TRBJ2-5, with TRBD2 identical over 12 bases. In germline, CDR1 is SQVTM, CDR2 ANQGSEA. The ends lost 6 bases at V and 2 bases at J; junction bases unmatched: 10. The CDR3 runs 16 residues. The CDR3 DNA reads as TGCAGCGTGTTAGCGCGTGGACTAGCGGGACAAGAGACCCAGTACTTC. Translating it yields CSVLARGLAGQETQYF.

This clone has only a few counts. The V gene is TRBV10-1, the J gene TRBJ1-2; 11 bases map to TRBD1. This CDR3 has 14 amino acids. In germline, CDR1 is WNHNN, CDR2 SYGVQD (reference sequence). V gave up 3 bases and J gave up 6 bases; unmatched junction bases: 3. The CDR3 DNA reads TGCGCCAGCAGTGATTCGGACAGGGGGCATGGCTACACCTTC. Translation gives CASSDSDRGHGYTF.

This sequence joins TRBV5-5 and TRBJ2-2; 8 bases fit TRBD1. The CDR3 is 16 amino acids. V trimming: 0 bases; J trimming: 5 bases; junction bases outside the gene matches: 6. Looked up from germline, CDR1 is SGHKS and CDR2 is YYEKEE (reference sequence). The CDR3 nucleotides are TGTGCCAGCAGCTTGGCCGGGCAGGGGGCTACCGGGGAGCTGTTTTTT. Translated: CASSLAGQGATGELFF.